The clone carrying this T cell receptor (beta chain) came up once. CDR3 length: 15 residues. CDR1 and CDR2 (germline): LGHNA, YSLEER. V was pared by 4 bases and J by 4 bases, with 16 bases between. This entry comes from a study of T cell responses to AZD1222 COVID-19 vaccine. Profiled with immunoSEQ multiplex PCR; TCRdb holds only in-frame clones, not every one. The top ten clones hold under 2.5% of a sample with fewer than 130,000 clones, around 94% of them seen once. This sequence originates from an adult in good health. The sample in question was peripheral blood, obtained on day 0 of AZD1222 vaccination. The gene calls are TRBV4-3 and TRBJ1-2; D not certain. CDR3 DNA sequence: TGCGCCAGCAGCCGAGAGGACGGTGGGTCCTATGGCTACACCTTC. Its protein product is CASSREDGGSYGYTF.